Below, 2 T cell receptor beta chains from the same sample are listed, as sequenced in a study of Graves' ophthalmopathy and Graves' hyperthyroidism. Amplified TCR beta CDR3 regions were obtained using RNA transcripts as template. In the first round, RT-PCR was carried out with HTBI primers, and a multiplex PCR formed the second round. One entry per CDR3 protein, called by TCRdb with MiXCR from the multiplex PCR reads. The table has about 400,000 distinct CDR3 sequences, roughly 21% seen once. The sample taken for sequencing was peripheral blood. Receptor source: a woman under 30 with stable Graves' hyperthyroidism.

Many counts were recorded for this clonotype. This rearrangement joins TRBV11-2 to TRBJ1-5, with 7 bases identical to TRBD1. Per the germline V gene, CDR1 is SGHAT and CDR2 is FQNNGV. Unmatched junction bases numbered 12, after V lost 2 bases and J lost 2 bases. This CDR3 is 18 amino acids long. As DNA, the CDR3 is TGTGCCAGCAGCTTATGGGCGGGAGACAGGGTTGGCAATCAGCCCCAGCATTTT. It codes for CASSLWAGDRVGNQPQHF.

The chain employs TRBV18 and TRBJ1-5; no clear D. This CDR3 comprises 15 residues. The V gene's germline CDR1 is KGHSH and CDR2 LQKENI. V gave up 2 bases and J gave up 1 base, with 9 bases separating them. CDR3 sequence: CASSPGLASNQPQHF. The CDR3 DNA reads as TGTGCCAGCTCACCAGGACTGGCCAGCAATCAGCCCCAGCATTTT.